These 28 T cell receptor beta chains share one sample of origin, sequenced in a study of T cells after yellow fever vaccination (dated by TCRdb to about 2019). Libraries came from 5' RACE. This sample was sequenced with an Illumina HiSeq 2500. The public reads were reanalyzed by TCRdb: fastp trimming at Q25, MiXCR alignment, in-frame beta chains only. Each CDR3 protein gets just one entry, which takes the most common genes and DNA from the rows behind it. This sample holds over 150,000 distinct CDR3 sequences; about 6% were observed only once. Jointly, the top ten make up 2.9% of the sample. According to the study, the label for this sample's treatment or condition signals: live attenuated yellow fever vaccine strain. This specimen was CD4+ T cells sorted from PBMCs, taken on the day of the first yellow fever vaccination. All receptors come from a man aged 18 to 35 who received the YFV17D yellow fever vaccine.

This clonotype was observed many times. This rearrangement joins TRBV7-6 to TRBJ2-4; D gene unclear. Trimming pared 4 bases from V and 9 bases from J, leaving 16 bases between. Germline CDR1 SGHVS, CDR2 FNYEAQ. This CDR3 is 14 amino acids long. The CDR3 sequence is CASSSRVADGIQYF. CDR3 coding DNA: TGTGCCAGCAGCTCTCGGGTGGCAGACGGCATTCAGTACTTC.

This clonotype was seen repeatedly, ten times or more. The chain couples TRBV10-3 to TRBJ2-5; tentative D call: TRBD2 (6 bases). Germline V gene data show CDR1 as ENHRY and CDR2 as SYGVKD. The CDR3 is 16 amino acids. V lost 6 bases and J 0 bases, leaving 17 bases between the germline ends. This CDR3 is CAISPALGGYQETQYF. The CDR3 coding sequence is TGTGCCATCAGCCCGGCCCTAGGAGGGTACCAAGAGACCCAGTACTTC.

This clonotype was seen many times. The chain is built from TRBV20-1 and TRBJ2-3, with 11 bases aligning to TRBD2. This CDR3 has 14 amino acids. The J segment lost 8 bases and the V segment lost 5 bases, leaving 9 bases of the junction unmatched. Germline values: CDR1 DFQATT, CDR2 SNEGSKA (reference sequence). The CDR3 here is CSAELAGARGTQYF. In DNA, the CDR3 is TGCAGTGCTGAACTAGCGGGGGCGCGGGGTACGCAGTATTTT.

The rearrangement links TRBV4-3 to TRBJ2-3; unclear D gene. Germline V CDR1 and CDR2: LGHNA, YSLEER. The CDR3 is 14 residues long. Trimming left V 4 bases short and J 1 base short, with 9 bases between. The CDR3 here is CASSPRLRTDTQYF. The CDR3 DNA is TGCGCCAGCAGCCCTCGACTCCGCACAGATACGCAGTATTTT.

Many counts were recorded for this clonotype. The chain combines TRBV11-3 with TRBJ2-1; TRBD1 aligns across 9 bases. Looked up from germline, CDR1 is SGHNT and CDR2 is YENEEA. The CDR3 sequence is 15 residues long. With 5 bases clipped from V and 5 bases from J, the junction kept 7 bases outside the gene matches. Written as DNA, the CDR3 is TGTGCCAGCAGCCCCCGGGACAGGGTACACAATGAGCAGTTCTTC. Its translation is CASSPRDRVHNEQFF.

This clonotype was counted a few times. This chain connects TRBV5-1 to TRBJ1-1; D is possibly TRBD1 (5 bases). The CDR3 has 15 amino acids. CDR1 SGHRS and CDR2 YFSETQ come from the germline V gene. V lost 0 bases and J lost 1, with 10 bases in between. The CDR3 loop is CASSLGSTGNTEAFF. The CDR3 DNA sequence: TGCGCCAGCAGCTTGGGAAGTACAGGGAACACTGAAGCTTTCTTT.

V gene TRBV15 combines with J gene TRBJ2-7; D is tentatively TRBD1 or TRBD2 (7 bases each). Germline CDR1 reads LNHNV; CDR2 reads YYDKDF (reference sequence). CDR3 length: 16 residues. Trimming left V 5 bases short and J 9 bases short, with 26 bases between. This CDR3 reads CATSLLSGKAGGLQYF. CDR3 in DNA: TGTGCCACCAGCCTCTTGAGCGGGAAGGCAGGGGGTTTGCAGTACTTC.

This clonotype was detected ten times or more. The chain joins TRBV5-1 to TRBJ2-7; D possibly corresponds to TRBD1 (5 bases). The V gene's germline CDR1 is SGHRS and CDR2 YFSETQ. V lost 1 base and J lost 3, with 11 bases in between. The CDR3 is 14 residues long. The CDR3 loop reads CASSLQGQYYEQYF. CDR3 nucleotide sequence: TGCGCCAGCAGCTTGCAGGGTCAGTACTACGAGCAGTACTTC.

This clonotype has ten or more counts. The gene calls are TRBV6-2 or TRBV6-3 and TRBJ2-4; perhaps TRBD2 as D (5 bases). The CDR3 spans 18 residues. Trimming stripped 0 bases from V and 2 bases from J, with 17 bases between. Per germline, CDR1 MNHEY and CDR2 SVGEGT. CDR3 sequence (DNA): TGTGCCAGCAGTTACTCGATGCGCCGGGAAGTGACCAAAAACATTCAGTACTTC. Residues: CASSYSMRREVTKNIQYF.

The sample holds many counts of this clonotype. The chain is built from TRBV4-2 and TRBJ2-7, with D perhaps TRBD1 or TRBD2 (5 bases each). Germline-derived CDR1 and CDR2 are LGHNA and YNFKEQ. Trimming pared 4 bases from V and 5 bases from J, leaving 15 bases between. The length of the CDR3 is 14 residues. The CDR3 DNA follows: TGTGCCAGCAGCCCCGGACTGGAAGGGGACGAGCAGTACTTC. It encodes CASSPGLEGDEQYF.

This clonotype was counted many times. This CDR3 is CASIKDRIENTGELFF. For the CDR3, the DNA is TGTGCCAGCATCAAGGACAGAATCGAGAACACCGGGGAGCTGTTTTTT. The V call is TRBV12-3 or TRBV12-4, the J call TRBJ2-2, with a possible D match to TRBD1 (6 bases). CDR3 length: 16 amino acids. The V gene lost 7 bases and the J gene lost 1 base, with 16 bases spanning the gap.

This clonotype was seen at least ten times. The chain employs TRBV12-3 or TRBV12-4 and TRBJ2-5, with D possibly TRBD2 on 6 matching bases. V lost 2 bases, J lost 5 bases, and 12 bases lay in between. There are 14 residues in the CDR3. The CDR3 reads CASSLFGGEETQYF. CDR3 sequence (DNA): TGTGCCAGCAGTTTATTCGGGGGAGAGGAGACCCAGTACTTC.

Comments on this clonotype: Relative to the germline gene, one junction end is altered; a read error may explain this. This chain connects TRBV24-1 to TRBJ2-2, with 8 bases fitting TRBD2. CDR3 length: 15 amino acids. Germline lookup yields CDR1 KGHDR and CDR2 SFDVKD. The CDR3 coding sequence is TGTGCCACCAGTGATCCAACTAGCGGCACCGGGGAGCCGTTTTTT. Translation gives CATSDPTSGTGEPFF.

This clonotype was counted many times. The chain has TRBV7-2 and TRBJ1-1, with a weak D call TRBD1 (5 bases). CDR3 length: 14 residues. Per the germline V gene, CDR1 is SGHTA and CDR2 is FQGNSA. The V and J ends lost 2 bases and 1 base respectively, with 8 bases between them. The CDR3 is CASSLLRGNTEAFF. DNA of the CDR3: TGTGCCAGCAGCTTACTAAGGGGGAACACTGAAGCTTTCTTT.

The rearrangement uses TRBV5-4 and TRBJ1-4, with 7 bases matching TRBD1. Looked up from germline, CDR1 is SGHNT and CDR2 is YYREEE (reference sequence). The CDR3 is 17 amino acids. V lost 4 bases and J lost 5; bases outside the gene matches: 14. As DNA, the CDR3 is TGTGCCAGCAGCGCCCGGGACAGCATCCAAAGAAATGAAAAACTGTTTTTT. Its translation: CASSARDSIQRNEKLFF. Full variable domain (missing parts from reference TRBV5-4 and TRBJ1-4): ETGVTQSPTHLIKTRGQQVTLRCSSQSGHNTVSWYQQALGQGPQFIFQYYREEENGRGNFPPRFSGLQFPNYSSELNVNALELDDSALYLCASSARDSIQRNEKLFFGSGTQLSVL.

J is TRBJ2-7 and V is TRBV12-3 or TRBV12-4, with D possibly being TRBD1 or TRBD2 (5 bases each). This CDR3 contains 16 residues. Trimming shortened V by 4 bases and J by 0 bases, and 16 bases separated the two germline ends. Here the CDR3 reads CASSSPWGRNSYEQYF. For the CDR3, the DNA is TGTGCCAGCAGTTCCCCGTGGGGACGTAACTCCTACGAGCAGTACTTC.

This clonotype came up a few times. This chain joins TRBV28 and TRBJ2-7; D not certain. The CDR3 runs to 14 residues. Trimming removed 5 bases from V and 6 bases from J, with 17 bases in between. CDR1 and CDR2 (germline): MDHEN, SYDVKM. CDR3 amino acids: CASSTPTVVREQYF. In DNA form, the CDR3 reads TGTGCCAGCAGTACACCGACGGTGGTTCGCGAGCAGTACTTC.

This clonotype was detected many times. The V call is TRBV7-9, the J call TRBJ2-3; the match to TRBD2 covers 9 bases. The CDR3 has 15 residues. The germline CDR1 and CDR2 sequences are SEHNR and FQNEAQ (reference sequence). J was trimmed by 4 bases and V by 1 base; bases with no gene match: 3. CDR3 nucleotides: TGTGCCAGCAGCTTAGGGACTAGCGCTCCAGATACGCAGTATTTT. Translating gives CASSLGTSAPDTQYF. Drawing the rest from reference TRBV7-9 and TRBJ2-3, the complete variable domain is DTGVSQNPRHKITKRGQNVTFRCDPISEHNRLYWYRQTLGQGPEFLTYFQNEAQLEKSRLLSDRFSAERPKGSFSTLEIQRTEQGDSAMYLCASSLGTSAPDTQYFGPGTRLTVL.

V usage is TRBV9 and J usage is TRBJ1-1; 7 bases are shared with TRBD1. Germline assignment: CDR1 SGDLS and CDR2 YYNGEE. This CDR3 has 15 residues. The V and J ends lost 2 bases and 2 bases, in that order; junction bases with no gene match: 6. The CDR3, as DNA: TGTGCCAGCAGCGTCCCACAGGGGTCCAACACTGAAGCTTTCTTT. This codes for CASSVPQGSNTEAFF.

There are many counts of this clonotype. Written as DNA, the CDR3 is TGCGCCAGCAGCCCCCGGGACAGCTATGGCTACACCTTC. It specifies CASSPRDSYGYTF. The chain uses TRBV5-1 and TRBJ1-2; the match to TRBD1 covers 7 bases. Germline V lookup: CDR1 SGHRS, CDR2 YFSETQ. V gave up 4 bases and J gave up 4 bases; unmatched junction bases: 4. The CDR3 covers 13 residues.

At least ten counts were recorded for this clonotype. The chain has TRBV20-1 and TRBJ2-3; 10 bases align to TRBD2. The junction had 7 bases not matched to a gene; V was cut back by 5 bases and J by 5 bases. Per the germline V gene, CDR1 is DFQATT and CDR2 is SNEGSKA (reference sequence). The CDR3 has 14 amino acids. The CDR3 here is CSAAVAGGIDTQYF. Written as DNA, the CDR3 is TGCAGTGCTGCCGTAGCGGGGGGTATAGATACGCAGTATTTT.

This clonotype turned up a few times. The chain carries TRBV24-1 and TRBJ1-5; D gene unclear. Germline V gene data show CDR1 as KGHDR and CDR2 as SFDVKD. Trimming shortened V by 5 bases and J by 3 bases, and 16 bases separated the two germline ends. CDR3 length equals 16 residues. The DNA for the CDR3 is TGTGCCACCAGTGCATCTGAGGAGAGCCCCAATCAGCCCCAGCATTTT. The encoded protein is CATSASEESPNQPQHF.

This clonotype came up many times. The J gene is TRBJ1-1, the V gene TRBV29-1; D perhaps matches TRBD1 (6 bases). CDR1 is SQVTM, CDR2 ANQGSEA, per germline. The V gene lost 2 bases and the J gene lost 1 base, with 14 bases spanning the gap. This CDR3 region has 15 residues. CDR3 nucleotides: TGCAGCGTTGAACCCTACCTCAGGGGGAACACTGAAGCTTTCTTT. This codes for CSVEPYLRGNTEAFF.

This clonotype has more than one count but fewer than ten. The J gene is TRBJ2-7, the V gene TRBV7-2, with 8 bases aligning to TRBD2. Looked up from germline, CDR1 is SGHTA and CDR2 is FQGNSA. This CDR3 is built from 15 residues. V shed 3 bases and J 2 bases; nucleotides not matched to a gene: 6. Written as DNA, the CDR3 is TGTGCCAGCAGCTTGGGCGGGGGGACGGCCTACGAGCAGTACTTC. Protein product: CASSLGGGTAYEQYF.

This clonotype was seen a handful of times. This chain uses TRBV3-1 with TRBJ1-2; maybe TRBD1 (6 bases). CDR3 length equals 14 residues. Germline assignment: CDR1 LGHDT and CDR2 YNNKEL (reference sequence). Trimming took off 4 bases at V and 3 bases at J, with 12 bases between the two ends. CDR3 protein: CASSPHGGYYGYTF. The CDR3 bases are TGTGCCAGCAGCCCTCATGGGGGCTACTATGGCTACACCTTC. Full variable domain (outside the CDR3, taken from reference TRBV3-1 and TRBJ1-2): DTAVSQTPKYLVTQMGNDKSIKCEQNLGHDTMYWYKQDSKKFLKIMFSYNNKELIINETVPNRFSPKSPDKAHLNLHINSLELGDSAVYFCASSPHGGYYGYTFGSGTRLTVV.

Only a few counts were recorded for this clonotype. This chain joins TRBV5-4 and TRBJ2-3, with 12 bases identical to TRBD2. Trimming removed 2 bases from V and 1 base from J; junction bases left unmatched: 8. Germline lookup yields CDR1 SGHNT and CDR2 YYREEE (reference sequence). This CDR3 spans 18 amino acids. The CDR3 bases are TGTGCCAGCAGCTTCAGTCTAGCGGGGGGGCCGGGCACAGATACGCAGTATTTT. It yields the protein CASSFSLAGGPGTDTQYF.

This clonotype was found a few times. The chain combines TRBV20-1 with TRBJ2-1; D may be TRBD2 (6 bases). The V end was cut by 3 bases, the J end by 3 bases, with 15 bases between. The germline CDR1 and CDR2 sequences are DFQATT and SNEGSKA (reference sequence). This CDR3 is 15 amino acids long. CDR3 region: CSASPRGANYNEQFF. The CDR3 bases are TGCAGTGCTAGCCCCCGCGGGGCCAACTACAATGAGCAGTTCTTC.

This clonotype came up a few times. The chain has TRBV5-5 and TRBJ2-7; 7 nucleotides align to TRBD1. After removal of 4 bases from V and 3 bases from J, the junction contained 7 bases not matched to a gene. The CDR3 sequence is 14 residues long. Germline V gene lookup returns CDR1 SGHKS and CDR2 YYEKEE (reference sequence). The CDR3 is CASSRDRVHYEQYV. CDR3 nucleotides: TGTGCCAGCAGCCGCGACAGGGTTCACTACGAGCAGTACGTC.